This T cell receptor (beta chain) was recovered during a study of patients and donors after allogeneic stem cell transplantation. This CDR3 region has 13 residues. The V gene lost 0 bases and the J gene lost 4 bases, with 6 bases spanning the gap. This clonotype was detected a few times. TCRdb recomputed calls from the RT-PCR reads with MiXCR, one row per CDR3 protein. The sample contains over 130,000 distinct CDR3 sequences, roughly 35% of which appear only once. Sequencing input: blood, either unsorted or a sorted T cell fraction (not recorded which). The chain links TRBV12-3 or TRBV12-4 to TRBJ1-1; D might be TRBD1 (5 bases). This receptor was taken from a human donor who was either an allogeneic HSCT recipient or a stem cell or donor lymphocyte infusion donor (not recorded which). It is not recorded whose cells these are; they may come from a transplant donor. CDR3 nucleotide sequence: TGTGCCAGCAGTTTAGCGGGGGTCACTGAAGCTTTCTTT. Protein sequence: CASSLAGVTEAFF.